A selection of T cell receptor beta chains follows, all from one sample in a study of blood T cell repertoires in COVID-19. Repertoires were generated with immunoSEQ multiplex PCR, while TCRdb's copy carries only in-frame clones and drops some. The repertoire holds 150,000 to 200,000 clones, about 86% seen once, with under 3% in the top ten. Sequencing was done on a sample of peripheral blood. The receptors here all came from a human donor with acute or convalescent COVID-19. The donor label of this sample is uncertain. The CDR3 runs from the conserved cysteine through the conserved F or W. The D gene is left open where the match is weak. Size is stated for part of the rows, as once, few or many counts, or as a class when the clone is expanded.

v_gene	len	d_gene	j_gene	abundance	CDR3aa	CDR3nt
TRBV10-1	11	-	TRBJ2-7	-	CASSDTGKKYF	TGCGCCAGCAGTGATACAGGGAAAAAGTACTTC
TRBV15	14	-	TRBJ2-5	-	CATSRPGAQETQYF	TGTGCCACCAGCAGGCCAGGGGCCCAAGAGACCCAGTACTTC
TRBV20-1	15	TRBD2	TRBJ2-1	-	CSASKRTSGRDEQFF	TGCAGTGCTAGTAAAAGGACTAGCGGGAGGGACGAGCAGTTCTTC
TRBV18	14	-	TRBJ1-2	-	CASSPPTAYYGYTF	TGTGCCAGCTCACCACCGACAGCGTACTATGGCTACACCTTC
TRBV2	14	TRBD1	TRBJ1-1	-	CASSKGQGVAEAFF	TGTGCCAGCAGTAAGGGACAGGGGGTCGCTGAAGCTTTCTTT
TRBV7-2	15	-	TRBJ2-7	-	CASSPSTDSGYEQYF	TGTGCCAGCAGCCCCTCGACGGATTCGGGCTACGAGCAGTACTTC
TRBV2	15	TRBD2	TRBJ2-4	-	CASSGLAGPKNIQYF	TGTGCCAGCTCGGGACTAGCGGGGCCCAAAAACATTCAGTACTTC
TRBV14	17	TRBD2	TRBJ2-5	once	CASSPSRPSGGRETQYF	TGTGCCAGCAGCCCCTCCCGACCTAGCGGGGGTAGGGAGACCCAGTACTTC
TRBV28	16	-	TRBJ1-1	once	CASSLYDSRMNTEAFF	TGTGCCAGCAGTTTATATGACTCCCGCATGAACACTGAAGCTTTCTTT
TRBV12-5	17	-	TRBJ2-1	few	CASGLNPLAGERNEQFF	TGTGCTAGTGGTTTGAACCCTTTGGCAGGGGAGCGAAATGAGCAGTTCTTC
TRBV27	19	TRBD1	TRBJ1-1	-	CASSPGQATQRVLNTEAFF	TGTGCCAGCAGCCCGGGACAGGCCACACAGCGGGTTCTGAACACTGAAGCTTTCTTT
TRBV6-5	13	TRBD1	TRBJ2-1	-	CASSRGTEGEQFF	TGTGCCAGCAGCAGAGGGACAGAGGGTGAGCAGTTCTTC
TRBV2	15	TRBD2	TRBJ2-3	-	CASKILAGGTDTQYF	TGTGCCAGCAAGATTTTAGCGGGAGGAACAGATACGCAGTATTTT
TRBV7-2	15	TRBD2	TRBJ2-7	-	CASSLNGGAFYEQYF	TGTGCCAGCAGCTTAAACGGGGGGGCCTTTTACGAGCAGTACTTC
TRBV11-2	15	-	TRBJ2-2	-	CASSPSSSVVGELFF	TGTGCCAGCAGCCCCTCCTCCAGCGTAGTCGGGGAGCTGTTTTTT
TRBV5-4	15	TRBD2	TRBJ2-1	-	CASSSGTNSYNEQFF	TGTGCCAGCAGCTCCGGGACTAACTCCTACAATGAGCAGTTCTTC
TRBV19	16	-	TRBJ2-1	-	CASSIGGDRAYNEQFF	TGTGCCAGTAGTATAGGAGGAGACAGAGCCTACAATGAGCAGTTCTTC
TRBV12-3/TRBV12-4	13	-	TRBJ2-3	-	CASRLSNEGTQYF	TGTGCCAGCAGACTCTCGAACGAGGGAACGCAGTATTTT
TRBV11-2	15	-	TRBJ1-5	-	CASSLSPGTNQPQHF	TGTGCCAGCAGCTTATCGCCCGGGACTAATCAGCCCCAGCATTTT
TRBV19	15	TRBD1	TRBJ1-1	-	CASIPDRTAGTEAFF	TGTGCCAGTATTCCGGACAGGACAGCCGGCACTGAAGCTTTCTTT
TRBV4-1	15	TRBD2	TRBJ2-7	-	CASSQDQAGGTEQYF	TGCGCCAGCAGCCAAGATCAAGCGGGAGGGACGGAGCAGTACTTC
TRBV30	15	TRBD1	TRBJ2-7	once	CAWNTQGDGVYEQYF	TGTGCCTGGAATACCCAGGGGGATGGGGTCTACGAGCAGTACTTC
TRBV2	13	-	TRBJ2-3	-	CATGGQRADTQYF	TGTGCCACTGGAGGGCAGCGGGCAGATACGCAGTATTTT
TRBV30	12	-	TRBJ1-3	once	CAWSVHGNTIYF	TGTGCCTGGAGTGTACATGGAAACACCATATATTTT
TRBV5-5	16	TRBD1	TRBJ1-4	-	CASSFGQGAGGEKLFF	TGTGCCAGCAGCTTCGGGCAGGGGGCCGGCGGTGAAAAACTGTTTTTT
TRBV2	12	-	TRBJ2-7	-	CASSPGAYEQYF	TGTGCCAGCAGCCCCGGGGCCTACGAGCAGTACTTC
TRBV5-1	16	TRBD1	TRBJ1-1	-	CASSREVDRQGTEAFF	TGCGCCAGCAGCAGGGAGGTGGACAGGCAGGGCACTGAAGCTTTCTTT
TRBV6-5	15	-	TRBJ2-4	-	CASSPRQGPKNIQYF	TGTGCCAGCAGTCCCCGGCAGGGGCCCAAAAACATTCAGTACTTC
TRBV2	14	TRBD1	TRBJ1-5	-	CASRGAGQGRPQHF	TGTGCCAGCAGAGGTGCGGGACAGGGGCGGCCCCAGCATTTT
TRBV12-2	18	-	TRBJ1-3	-	CASRLDGQGAKPGNTIYF	TGTGCAAGTCGCTTAGACGGTCAGGGGGCTAAACCTGGAAACACCATATATTTT
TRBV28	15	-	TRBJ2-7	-	CASSLTSGLNYEQYF	TGTGCCAGCAGTTTAACGTCAGGGCTAAACTACGAGCAGTACTTC
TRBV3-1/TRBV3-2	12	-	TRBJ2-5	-	CASSRGIETQYF	TGTGCCAGCAGCCGAGGGATAGAGACCCAGTACTTC
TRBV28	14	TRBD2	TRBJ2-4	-	CASSPIPTSGPLEF	TGTGCCAGCAGTCCGATTCCGACTAGCGGGCCGTTAGAATTC
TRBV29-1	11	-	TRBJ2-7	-	CSVRGSYEQYF	TGCAGCGTCCGAGGGAGCTACGAGCAGTACTTC
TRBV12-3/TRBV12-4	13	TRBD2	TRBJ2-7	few	CASRGTSDYEQYF	TGTGCCAGCAGGGGGACTAGCGACTACGAGCAGTACTTC
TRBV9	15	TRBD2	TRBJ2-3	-	CASSSTSGGWDTQYF	TGTGCCAGCAGCTCGACTAGCGGGGGGTGGGATACGCAGTATTTT
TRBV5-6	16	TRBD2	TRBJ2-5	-	CASSLVTSGGGETQYF	TGTGCCAGCAGCTTGGTAACTAGCGGGGGGGGAGAGACCCAGTACTTC
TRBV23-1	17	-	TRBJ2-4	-	CASSHSLGGYAKNIQYF	TGCGCCAGCAGTCACTCCCTTGGGGGCTACGCCAAAAACATTCAGTACTTC
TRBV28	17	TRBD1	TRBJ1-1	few	CASSLFYSGDRNTEAFF	TGTGCCAGCAGTTTATTCTATTCGGGGGACAGAAACACTGAAGCTTTCTTT
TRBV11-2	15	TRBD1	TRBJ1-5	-	CASSSGTVSNQPQHF	TGTGCCAGCAGCTCCGGGACAGTTAGCAATCAGCCCCAGCATTTT
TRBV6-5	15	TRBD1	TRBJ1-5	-	CASSRTGSSNQPQHF	TGTGCCAGCAGTCGGACAGGCTCTAGCAATCAGCCCCAGCATTTT
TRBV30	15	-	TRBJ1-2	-	CAWNSPGRVKEGYTF	TGTGCCTGGAACTCCCCTGGGAGGGTCAAAGAAGGCTACACCTTC
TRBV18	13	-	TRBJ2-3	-	CASSPTSTDTQYF	TGTGCCAGCTCACCGACTAGCACAGATACGCAGTATTTT
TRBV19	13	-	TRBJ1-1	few	CASSAPGNTEAFF	TGTGCCAGTAGTGCCCCAGGGAACACTGAAGCTTTCTTT
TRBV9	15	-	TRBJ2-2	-	CASSVDRANTGELFF	TGTGCCAGCAGCGTAGATCGGGCGAACACCGGGGAGCTGTTTTTT
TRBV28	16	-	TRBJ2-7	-	CASSLGTGGPIGEQYF	-
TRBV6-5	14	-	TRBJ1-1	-	CASSYSAGNTEAFF	TGTGCCAGCAGTTACTCGGCAGGGAACACTGAAGCTTTCTTT
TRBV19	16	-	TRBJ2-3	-	CAISRGSGTSTDTQYF	TGTGCCATCTCGCGGGGTAGCGGAACTAGCACAGATACGCAGTATTTT
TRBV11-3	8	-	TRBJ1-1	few	CASSYTFF	TGTGCCAGCAGCTACACTTTCTTT
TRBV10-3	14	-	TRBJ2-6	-	CAISPSRGANVLTF	TGTGCCATCAGTCCCTCTAGGGGGGCCAACGTCCTGACTTTC
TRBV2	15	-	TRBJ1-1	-	CASAAREGRDTEAFF	TGTGCCAGCGCAGCCCGCGAAGGGAGGGACACTGAAGCTTTCTTT
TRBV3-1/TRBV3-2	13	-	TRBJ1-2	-	CASSQGTVLGYTF	TGTGCCAGCAGCCAAGGAACAGTGCTAGGCTACACCTTC
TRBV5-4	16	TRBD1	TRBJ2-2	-	CASSLYATGPTGELFF	TGTGCCAGCAGCTTGTACGCGACAGGGCCGACCGGGGAGCTGTTTTTT
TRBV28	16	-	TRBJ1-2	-	CASSLSGKTGKPGYTF	TGTGCCAGCAGTTTATCCGGCAAAACAGGGAAGCCTGGCTACACCTTC
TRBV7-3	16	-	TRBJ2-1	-	CASSLMSGGANREQFF	TGTGCCAGCAGCTTAATGAGTGGGGGGGCCAATCGTGAGCAGTTCTTC